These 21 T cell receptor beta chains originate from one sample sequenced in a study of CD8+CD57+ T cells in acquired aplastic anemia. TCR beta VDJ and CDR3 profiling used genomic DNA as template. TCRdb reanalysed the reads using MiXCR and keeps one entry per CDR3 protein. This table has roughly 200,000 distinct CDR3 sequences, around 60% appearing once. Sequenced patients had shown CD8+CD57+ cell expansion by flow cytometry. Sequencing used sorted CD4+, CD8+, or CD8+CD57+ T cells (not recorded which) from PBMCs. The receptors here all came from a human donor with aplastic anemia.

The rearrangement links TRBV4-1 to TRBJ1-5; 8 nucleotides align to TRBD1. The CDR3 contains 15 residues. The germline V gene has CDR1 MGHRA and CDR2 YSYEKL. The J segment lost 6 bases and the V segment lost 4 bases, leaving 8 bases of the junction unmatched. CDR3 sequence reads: CASSRDDRGGQPQHF. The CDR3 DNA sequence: TGCGCCAGCAGCCGTGACGACAGGGGAGGTCAGCCCCAGCATTTT.

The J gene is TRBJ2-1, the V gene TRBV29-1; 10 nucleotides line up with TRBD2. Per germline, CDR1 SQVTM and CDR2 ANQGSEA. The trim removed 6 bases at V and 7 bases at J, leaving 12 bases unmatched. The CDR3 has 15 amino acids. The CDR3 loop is CSVYGLAGALNEQFF. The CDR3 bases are TGCAGCGTGTATGGGCTAGCGGGGGCCTTGAATGAGCAGTTCTTC.

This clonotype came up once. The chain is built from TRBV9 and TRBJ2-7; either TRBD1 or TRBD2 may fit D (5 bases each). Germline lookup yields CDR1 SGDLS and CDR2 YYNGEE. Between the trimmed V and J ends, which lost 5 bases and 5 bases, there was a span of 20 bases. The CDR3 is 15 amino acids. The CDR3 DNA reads TGTGCCAGCAGTCCGACGGGACGCCCTCGAGACGAGCAGTACTTC. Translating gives CASSPTGRPRDEQYF.

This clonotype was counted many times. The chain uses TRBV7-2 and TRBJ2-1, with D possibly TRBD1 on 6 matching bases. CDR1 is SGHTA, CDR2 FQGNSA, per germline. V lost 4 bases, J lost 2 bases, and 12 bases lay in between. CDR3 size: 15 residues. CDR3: CASSYRDNAYNEQFF. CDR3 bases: TGTGCCAGCAGCTACCGGGACAATGCCTACAATGAGCAGTTCTTC.

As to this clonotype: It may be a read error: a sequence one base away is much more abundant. CDR3 protein: CASSSLDGNHEQYF. The DNA of the CDR3 is TGTGCCAGCAGTTCCCTGGACGGAAACCACGAGCAGTACTTC. The gene calls are TRBV27 and TRBJ2-7; D is uncertain. Germline V CDR1 and CDR2: MNHEY, SMNVEV (reference sequence). V was pared by 4 bases and J by 5 bases, with 15 bases between. The CDR3 covers 14 residues.

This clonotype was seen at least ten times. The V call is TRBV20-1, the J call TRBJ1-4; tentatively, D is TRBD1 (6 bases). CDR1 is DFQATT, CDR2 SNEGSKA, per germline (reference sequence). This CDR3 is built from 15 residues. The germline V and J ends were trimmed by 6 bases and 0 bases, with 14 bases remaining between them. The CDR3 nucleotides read TGCAGTGCCCTAAAGGGGGTCTCAACTAATGAAAAACTGTTTTTT. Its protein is CSALKGVSTNEKLFF.

The CDR3 DNA is TGTGCCAGCAGTGAAGCGAACAGGGGGCTCGGAAACACCATATATTTT. It codes for CASSEANRGLGNTIYF. The J gene is TRBJ1-3, the V gene TRBV2, with 9 bases that match TRBD1. J was trimmed by 4 bases and V by 0 bases; bases with no gene match: 4. The germline V gene encodes CDR1 SNHLY and CDR2 FYNNEI. This CDR3 spans 16 amino acids.

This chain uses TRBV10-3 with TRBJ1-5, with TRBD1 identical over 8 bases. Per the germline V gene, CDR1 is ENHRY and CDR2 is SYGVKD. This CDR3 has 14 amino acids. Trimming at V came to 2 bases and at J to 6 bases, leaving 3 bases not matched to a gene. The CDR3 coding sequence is TGTGCCATCAGTGAGACAGGGGGTCTTCAGCCCCAGCATTTT. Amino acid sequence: CAISETGGLQPQHF.

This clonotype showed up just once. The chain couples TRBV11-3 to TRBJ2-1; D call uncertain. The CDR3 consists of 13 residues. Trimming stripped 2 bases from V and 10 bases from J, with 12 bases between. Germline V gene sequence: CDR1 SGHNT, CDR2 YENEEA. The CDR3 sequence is CASSLNRRGEQFF. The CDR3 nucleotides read TGTGCCAGCAGCTTAAATCGGCGCGGAGAGCAGTTCTTC.

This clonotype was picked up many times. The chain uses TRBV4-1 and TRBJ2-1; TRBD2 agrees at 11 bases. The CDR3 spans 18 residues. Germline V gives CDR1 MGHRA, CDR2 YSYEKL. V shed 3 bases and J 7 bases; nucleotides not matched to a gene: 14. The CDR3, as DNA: TGCGCCAGCAGCCACCCAACTAGCGGGGGCTTCTCCCTTAATGAGCAGTTCTTC. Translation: CASSHPTSGGFSLNEQFF.

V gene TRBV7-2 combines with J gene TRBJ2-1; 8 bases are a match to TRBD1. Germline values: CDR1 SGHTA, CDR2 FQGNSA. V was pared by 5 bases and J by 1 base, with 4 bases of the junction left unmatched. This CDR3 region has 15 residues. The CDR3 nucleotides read TGTGCCAGCAGCCAAGACAGGGGATCCTACAATGAGCAGTTCTTC. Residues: CASSQDRGSYNEQFF. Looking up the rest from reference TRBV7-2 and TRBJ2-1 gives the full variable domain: GAGVSQSPSNKVTEKGKDVELRCDPISGHTALYWYRQSLGQGLEFLIYFQGNSAPDKSGLPSDRFSAERTGGSVSTLTIQRTQQEDSAVYLCASSQDRGSYNEQFFGPGTRLTVL.

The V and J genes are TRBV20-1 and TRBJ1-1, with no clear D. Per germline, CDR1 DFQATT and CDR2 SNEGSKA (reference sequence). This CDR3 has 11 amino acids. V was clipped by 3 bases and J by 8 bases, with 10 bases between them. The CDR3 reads CSASSSTEAFF. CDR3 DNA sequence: TGCAGTGCTAGCTCCTCGACAGAAGCTTTCTTT.

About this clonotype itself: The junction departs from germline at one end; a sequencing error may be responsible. Here the CDR3 DNA reads TGTGCCTGCAGCCGATCCAGTGAGGGATTAGTAGCGTCGTTT. It encodes CACSRSSEGLVASF. The chain is built from TRBV14 and TRBJ1-3; D call uncertain. The CDR3 has 14 residues. CDR1 and CDR2 (germline): SGHDN, FVKESK.

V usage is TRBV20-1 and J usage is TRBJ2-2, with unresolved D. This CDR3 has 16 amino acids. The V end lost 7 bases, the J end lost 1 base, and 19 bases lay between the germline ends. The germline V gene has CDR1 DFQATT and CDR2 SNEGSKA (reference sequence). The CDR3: CSGMIRRTLNTGELFF. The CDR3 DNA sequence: TGCAGTGGTATGATTCGACGGACCCTGAACACCGGGGAGCTGTTTTTT.

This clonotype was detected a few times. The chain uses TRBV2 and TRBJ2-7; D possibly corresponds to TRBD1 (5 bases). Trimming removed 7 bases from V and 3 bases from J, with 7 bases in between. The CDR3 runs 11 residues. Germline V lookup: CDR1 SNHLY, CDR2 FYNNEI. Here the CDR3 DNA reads TGTGCCAGCACCGACAGCTACGAGCAGTACTTC. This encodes CASTDSYEQYF. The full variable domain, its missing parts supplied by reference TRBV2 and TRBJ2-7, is EPEVTQTPSHQVTQMGQEVILRCVPISNHLYFYWYRQILGQKVEFLVSFYNNEISEKSEIFDDQFSVERPDGSNFTLKIRSTKLEDSAMYFCASTDSYEQYFGPGTRLTVT.

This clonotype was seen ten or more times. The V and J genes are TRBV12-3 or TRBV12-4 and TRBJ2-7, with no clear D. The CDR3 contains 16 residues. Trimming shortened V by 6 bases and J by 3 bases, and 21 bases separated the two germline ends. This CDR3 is CASSPFRVDGLYEQYF. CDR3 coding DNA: TGTGCCAGCAGCCCTTTCCGGGTCGACGGTCTCTACGAGCAGTACTTC.

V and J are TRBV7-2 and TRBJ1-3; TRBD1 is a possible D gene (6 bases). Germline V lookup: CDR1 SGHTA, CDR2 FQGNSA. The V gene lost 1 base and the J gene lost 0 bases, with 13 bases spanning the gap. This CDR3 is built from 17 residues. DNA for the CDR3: TGTGCCAGCAGCTTAGTTTACAGGGCTTCCTCTGGAAACACCATATATTTT. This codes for CASSLVYRASSGNTIYF.

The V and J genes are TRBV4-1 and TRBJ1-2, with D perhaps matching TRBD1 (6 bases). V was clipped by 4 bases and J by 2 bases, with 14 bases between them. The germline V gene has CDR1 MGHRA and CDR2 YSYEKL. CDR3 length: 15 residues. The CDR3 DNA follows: TGCGCCAGCAGCCCCGGAGGGGGGACCAACTATGGCTACACCTTC. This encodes CASSPGGGTNYGYTF.

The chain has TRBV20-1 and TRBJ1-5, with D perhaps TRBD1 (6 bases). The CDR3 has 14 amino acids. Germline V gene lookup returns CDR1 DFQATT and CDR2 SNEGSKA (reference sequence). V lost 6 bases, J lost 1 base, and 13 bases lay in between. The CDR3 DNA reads TGCAGTGCCCAACGGGGGCTGAGCAATCAGCCCCAGCATTTT. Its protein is CSAQRGLSNQPQHF.

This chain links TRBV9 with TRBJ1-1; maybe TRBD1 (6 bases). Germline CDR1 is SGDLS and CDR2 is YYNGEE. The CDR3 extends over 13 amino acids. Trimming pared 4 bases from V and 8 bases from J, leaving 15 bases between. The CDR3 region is CASSQERGQEAFF. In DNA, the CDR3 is TGTGCCAGCAGCCAAGAAAGAGGACAGGAAGCTTTCTTT.

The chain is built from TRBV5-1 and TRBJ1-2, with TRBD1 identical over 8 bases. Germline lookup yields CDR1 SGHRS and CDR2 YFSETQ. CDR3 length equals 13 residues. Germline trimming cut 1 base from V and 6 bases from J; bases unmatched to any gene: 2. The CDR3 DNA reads TGCGCCAGCAGCTTGACGACAGGGGATGGCTACACCTTC. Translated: CASSLTTGDGYTF.